The 8 T cell receptor beta chains below all came from one sample that was sequenced in a study of T cells in localized non-small cell lung cancer. Profiling relied on immunoSEQ multiplex PCR, and the TCRdb table lists in-frame clones only, not all of them. The sample includes around 30,000 clones, approximately 90% of them seen just once. The sequences come from peripheral blood mononuclear cells, collected before any cancer treatment. These receptors all stem from a woman between 35 and 75 years old with stage III lung adenocarcinoma.

This chain joins TRBV11-2 and TRBJ2-3; perhaps TRBD1 as D (5 bases). Trimming cost V 0 bases and J 9 bases, with 19 bases left between them. CDR1 is SGHAT, CDR2 FQNNGV, per germline. This CDR3 has 16 amino acids. The CDR3, as DNA: TGTGCCAGCAGCTTAGAGGCCCCTAAAACAGGAACGACGCAGTATTTT. Residues: CASSLEAPKTGTTQYF.

The J gene is TRBJ2-1, the V gene TRBV27; the match to TRBD2 covers 7 bases. The germline V gene encodes CDR1 MNHEY and CDR2 SMNVEV (reference sequence). The CDR3 is made up of 17 amino acids. V shed 6 bases, J shed 3 bases, and the junction held 14 bases outside the gene matches. The CDR3 region is CASSPWVAGEVYNEQFF. CDR3 bases: TGTGCCAGCAGCCCTTGGGTCGCGGGAGAGGTCTACAATGAGCAGTTCTTC.

This chain joins TRBV4-1 and TRBJ2-3; 14 bases align to TRBD2. V lost 1 base and J lost 6; bases outside the gene matches: 3. Looked up from germline, CDR1 is MGHRA and CDR2 is YSYEKL. This CDR3 has 16 amino acids. The CDR3 coding sequence is TGCGCCAGCAGCCAAGCGGGACTAGCGGGAGTCGATACGCAGTATTTT. As protein: CASSQAGLAGVDTQYF.

The CDR3 bases are TGCGCCAGCAGCCAAGATAAGGGTTTGGGGAATGGGGCCAACGTCCTGACTTTC. It specifies CASSQDKGLGNGANVLTF. The chain couples TRBV4-1 to TRBJ2-6; no definite D call. CDR3 length equals 18 residues. Germline CDR1 reads MGHRA; CDR2 reads YSYEKL. The V gene lost 0 bases and the J gene lost 3 bases, with 15 bases spanning the gap.

V and J are TRBV5-6 and TRBJ2-3, with a possible D match to TRBD1 (6 bases). From germline, CDR1 is SGHDT and CDR2 YYEEEE. The CDR3 sequence is 15 residues long. Trimming pared 2 bases from V and 2 bases from J, leaving 12 bases between. The CDR3: CASSLLSGDTDTQYF. The CDR3 DNA is TGTGCCAGCAGCTTATTGTCAGGGGACACAGATACGCAGTATTTT.

V usage is TRBV5-1 and J usage is TRBJ2-2; TRBD1 might be the D (5 bases). The CDR3 is 12 amino acids. Trimming pared 4 bases from V and 7 bases from J, leaving 8 bases between. Germline assignment: CDR1 SGHRS and CDR2 YFSETQ. CDR3 region: CASSKGVGELFF. CDR3 DNA sequence: TGCGCCAGCAGCAAAGGGGTCGGGGAGCTGTTTTTT.

The chain is built from TRBV7-3 and TRBJ2-2; D may be TRBD2 (5 bases). The CDR3 covers 15 residues. V was trimmed by 5 bases and J by 4 bases, leaving 14 bases between them. Germline CDR1 reads SGHTA; CDR2 reads FQGTGA. The CDR3 nucleotides are TGTGCCAGCAGCCGGGCCGCACGGGGCACCGGGGAGCTGTTTTTT. Its translation: CASSRAARGTGELFF. The variable domain in full, with the rest retrieved from reference TRBV7-3 and TRBJ2-2, is GAGVSQTPSNKVTEKGKYVELRCDPISGHTALYWYRQSLGQGPEFLIYFQGTGAADDSGLPNDRFFAVRPEGSVSTLKIQRTERGDSAVYLCASSRAARGTGELFFGEGSRLTVL.

The V and J genes are TRBV10-3 and TRBJ2-7; D might be TRBD2 (5 bases). Germline CDR1 ENHRY, CDR2 SYGVKD. The CDR3 runs 11 residues. V lost 11 bases and J 5 bases, leaving 13 bases between the germline ends. The CDR3 nucleotides are TGTGCCTCGAGGGTGGGCCACGAGCAGTACTTC. Its translation is CASRVGHEQYF.